This entry lists 12 T cell receptor beta chains sequenced from one sample in a study of cytomegalovirus exposure and HLA in healthy donors. PCR amplification relied on 60 Vbeta primers (plus 13 Jbeta primers). Clones were sequenced by immunoSEQ multiplex PCR, and TCRdb holds only the in-frame ones, with some missing. The sample records about 94,000 clones, 76% being singletons. Sequencing was carried out using PBMCs. The source of these receptors is a male donor in good health and CMV-seronegative.

V gene TRBV6-6 combines with J gene TRBJ1-6; D perhaps matches TRBD1 (5 bases). Trimming took off 6 bases at V and 9 bases at J, with 15 bases between the two ends. The V gene's germline CDR1 is MNHNY and CDR2 SVGAGI (reference sequence). The CDR3 length is 14 residues. The CDR3 nucleotides are TGTGCCAGCAGCCTTTCGGGGGAGGGTTCACCCCTCCACTTT. As protein: CASSLSGEGSPLHF.

The rearrangement links TRBV9 to TRBJ1-1; D remains unclear. This CDR3 comprises 14 residues. The V gene lost 4 bases and the J gene lost 6 bases, with 16 bases spanning the gap. Germline CDR1 reads SGDLS; CDR2 reads YYNGEE. Here the CDR3 DNA reads TGTGCCAGCAGCCAAAGCGGGGAGGGCGCTGAAGCTTTCTTT. Residues: CASSQSGEGAEAFF.

The chain has TRBV15 and TRBJ1-1, with 9 nucleotides matching TRBD1. With V trimmed by 9 bases and J by 0 bases, 5 bases remained unmatched. This CDR3 has 14 amino acids. From germline, CDR1 is LNHNV and CDR2 YYDKDF (reference sequence). This chain's CDR3 is CATETGGLNTEAFF. Here the CDR3 DNA reads TGTGCCACAGAGACAGGGGGTTTGAACACTGAAGCTTTCTTT.

This chain connects TRBV6-5 to TRBJ1-2; 7 bases agree with TRBD1. The CDR3 has 14 residues. CDR1 and CDR2 from the germline V gene are MNHEY and SVGAGI. J was trimmed by 2 bases and V by 5 bases; bases with no gene match: 5. CDR3 sequence reads: CASSDPGGNYGYTF. In DNA form, the CDR3 reads TGTGCCAGCAGTGATCCAGGGGGGAACTATGGCTACACCTTC.

The CDR3 sequence: CASSYSFTPGGDTQYF. CDR3 coding DNA: TGTGCCAGCAGTTACTCGTTTACGCCAGGGGGAGATACGCAGTATTTT. V gene TRBV6-5 combines with J gene TRBJ2-3; 7 bases map to TRBD1. The CDR3 extends over 16 amino acids. Germline V gives CDR1 MNHEY, CDR2 SVGAGI. Trimming took 0 bases from V and 5 from J; bases not matched to a gene: 8.

The chain joins TRBV6-1 to TRBJ2-7; 7 bases are a match to TRBD2. CDR1 is MNHNS, CDR2 SASEGT, per germline. J lost 0 bases, V lost 3 bases, and 5 bases had no gene match. The CDR3 extends over 15 amino acids. The CDR3 spells CASSETGGSSYEQYF. DNA of the CDR3: TGTGCCAGCAGTGAGACGGGAGGCAGCTCCTACGAGCAGTACTTC.

In its sample, this clone was seen a few times. V usage is TRBV10-3 and J usage is TRBJ2-7; a possible D gene is TRBD1 (5 bases). The CDR3 sequence is 12 residues long. Trimming shortened V by 4 bases and J by 1 base, and 5 bases separated the two germline ends. Germline V gives CDR1 ENHRY, CDR2 SYGVKD. The CDR3 loop reads CAISGQSYEQYF. For the CDR3, the DNA is TGTGCCATCAGTGGACAGTCCTACGAGCAGTACTTC.

J is TRBJ1-5 and V is TRBV28; D is uncertain. CDR1 is MDHEN and CDR2 is SYDVKM in the germline V gene. Trimming cost V 6 bases and J 1 base, with 19 bases left between them. This CDR3 is built from 17 residues. This CDR3 is CASSRRPRGGSNQPQHF. The DNA for the CDR3 is TGTGCCAGCAGCCGCCGACCCCGGGGAGGAAGCAATCAGCCCCAGCATTTT.

This sequence joins TRBV7-8 and TRBJ2-1; weak D call: TRBD2 (5 bases). Germline CDR1 and CDR2: SGHVS and FQNEAQ. CDR3 length equals 15 residues. Trimming took 5 bases from V and 4 from J, leaving 15 bases between them. CDR3 sequence (DNA): TGTGCCAGCAGCAAAACGGGGAACTCGTACAATGAGCAGTTCTTC. It codes for CASSKTGNSYNEQFF. Full variable domain (rest looked up from reference TRBV7-8 and TRBJ2-1): GAGVSQSPRYKVAKRGQDVALRCDPISGHVSLFWYQQALGQGPEFLTYFQNEAQLDKSGLPSDRFFAERPEGSVSTLKIQRTQQEDSAVYLCASSKTGNSYNEQFFGPGTRLTVL.

V gene TRBV7-2 combines with J gene TRBJ2-7; maybe TRBD2 (6 bases). V lost 6 bases and J 3 bases, leaving 18 bases between the germline ends. The germline V gene encodes CDR1 SGHTA and CDR2 FQGNSA. The CDR3 length is 15 residues. The CDR3 loop is CASRAANQGGYEQYF. In DNA form, the CDR3 reads TGTGCCAGCAGGGCTGCCAACCAGGGAGGCTACGAGCAGTACTTC.

J is TRBJ1-2 and V is TRBV5-6; D is perhaps TRBD1 (6 bases). The CDR3 totals 16 residues. Germline CDR1 SGHDT, CDR2 YYEEEE. The V end was cut by 5 bases, the J end by 3 bases, with 20 bases between. For the CDR3, the DNA is TGTGCCAGCAGTCAAACTCGACAGGCGGCGGACTATGGCTACACCTTC. Translated, it gives CASSQTRQAADYGYTF.

This chain joins TRBV29-1 and TRBJ1-1; D gene unclear. Trimming left V 5 bases short and J 0 bases short, with 7 bases between. Germline CDR1 SQVTM, CDR2 ANQGSEA. The CDR3 totals 12 residues. CDR3 sequence: CSVTVLNTEAFF. The CDR3 coding sequence is TGCAGCGTTACAGTATTGAACACTGAAGCTTTCTTT.